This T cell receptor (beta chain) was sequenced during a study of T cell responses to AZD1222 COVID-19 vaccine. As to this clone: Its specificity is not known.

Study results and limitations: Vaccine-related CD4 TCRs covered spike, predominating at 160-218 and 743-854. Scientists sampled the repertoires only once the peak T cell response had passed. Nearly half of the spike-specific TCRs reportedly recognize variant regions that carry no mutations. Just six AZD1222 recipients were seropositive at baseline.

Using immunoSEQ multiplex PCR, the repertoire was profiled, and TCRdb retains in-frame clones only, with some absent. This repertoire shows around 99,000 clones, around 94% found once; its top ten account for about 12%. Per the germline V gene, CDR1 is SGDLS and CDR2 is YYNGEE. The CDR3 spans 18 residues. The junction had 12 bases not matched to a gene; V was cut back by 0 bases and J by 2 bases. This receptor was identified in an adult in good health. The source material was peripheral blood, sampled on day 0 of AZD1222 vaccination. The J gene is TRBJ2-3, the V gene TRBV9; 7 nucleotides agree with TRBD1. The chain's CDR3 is CASSVEGDSLILTDTQYF. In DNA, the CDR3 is TGTGCCAGCAGCGTAGAGGGGGACAGTTTAATACTCACAGATACGCAGTATTTT.